The 20 T cell receptor beta chains below come from one sample, sequenced in a study of Graves' ophthalmopathy and Graves' hyperthyroidism. Researchers took RNA transcripts and amplified TCR beta CDR3 regions from them. Investigators did first-round RT-PCR with HTBI primers, then second-round multiplex PCR. Via MiXCR, TCRdb re-called the multiplex PCR reads, giving one row per CDR3 protein. The sample shows about 740,000 distinct CDR3 sequences, roughly 40% of them seen only once. The sequencing sample was made of peripheral blood. The receptor source for this set is an adult man with Graves' ophthalmopathy.

This clonotype was detected many times. The rearrangement joins TRBV2 to TRBJ2-5, with TRBD1 matching 8 bases. Germline CDR1 SNHLY, CDR2 FYNNEI. The J segment lost 5 bases and the V segment lost 3 bases, leaving 8 bases of the junction unmatched. The CDR3 spans 15 residues. The CDR3 DNA reads as TGTGCCAGCAGTGACCGGACAGGGAATTGGGAGACCCAGTACTTC. Its translation is CASSDRTGNWETQYF.

This clonotype was seen just once. This chain connects TRBV12-3 or TRBV12-4 to TRBJ2-5, with 8 bases identical to TRBD1. The J segment lost 5 bases and the V segment lost 6 bases, leaving 14 bases of the junction unmatched. The CDR3 is 16 residues long. Here the CDR3 reads CASSLEVSGGRETQYF. The DNA for the CDR3 is TGTGCCAGCAGCCTCGAAGTTTCAGGGGGCAGGGAGACCCAGTACTTC.

In its sample, this clonotype was seen many times. The J gene is TRBJ1-6, the V gene TRBV5-1; 7 positions agree with TRBD1. This CDR3 is 17 amino acids long. CDR1 and CDR2 from the germline V gene are SGHRS and YFSETQ. V shed 0 bases, J shed 5 bases, and the junction held 8 bases outside the gene matches. CDR3 residues: CASSLARQGVDNSPLHF. The CDR3, as DNA: TGCGCCAGCAGCTTGGCCCGGCAGGGGGTCGATAATTCACCCCTCCACTTT.

This clonotype was found many times. The chain has TRBV19 and TRBJ1-1; the D gene is possibly TRBD1 (5 bases). Trimming removed 6 bases from V and 1 base from J, with 21 bases in between. The germline V gene has CDR1 LNHDA and CDR2 SQIVND (reference sequence). The CDR3 covers 17 residues. CDR3 DNA sequence: TGTGCCAGTAGAGCCTCCTTTGACTTTAGGGGGAACACTGAAGCTTTCTTT. It yields the protein CASRASFDFRGNTEAFF.

This clonotype was seen only a few times. This chain connects TRBV7-9 to TRBJ1-2, with D unclear. Germline V gives CDR1 SEHNR, CDR2 FQNEAQ (reference sequence). CDR3 length: 12 residues. V was cut by 2 bases and J by 5 bases, with 6 bases left in between. CDR3 amino acids: CASSLIEYGYTF. In DNA, the CDR3 is TGTGCCAGCAGCTTAATAGAATATGGCTACACCTTC.

This clonotype was recorded many times. The V call is TRBV7-2, the J call TRBJ1-4; 9 positions agree with TRBD1. CDR1 and CDR2 (germline): SGHTA, FQGNSA. V was clipped by 5 bases and J by 5 bases; unmatched bases: 9. This CDR3 contains 16 residues. The CDR3 nucleotides are TGTGCCAGCAGCCCCAGAGGGGGGACAGGGAATGAAAAACTGTTTTTT. It codes for CASSPRGGTGNEKLFF.

In DNA form, the CDR3 reads TGTGCCAGCAGTGAACGTGGGGCTAGGGAGACCCAGTACTTC. This codes for CASSERGARETQYF. V and J are TRBV2 and TRBJ2-5; the D gene is possibly TRBD1 (5 bases). Per germline, CDR1 SNHLY and CDR2 FYNNEI. This CDR3 is built from 14 residues. With 2 bases removed from V and 5 bases from J, the gap between germline ends came to 12 bases.

This clonotype was counted only a few times. V gene TRBV20-1 combines with J gene TRBJ2-7; no definite D call. Germline assignment: CDR1 DFQATT and CDR2 SNEGSKA (reference sequence). The V end lost 1 base, the J end lost 3 bases, and 10 bases lay between the germline ends. There are 13 residues in the CDR3. CDR3 sequence reads: CSARGSVGYEQYF. Here the CDR3 DNA reads TGCAGTGCTAGAGGATCTGTGGGCTACGAGCAGTACTTC.

This clonotype was counted only a few times. The rearrangement uses TRBV2 and TRBJ2-7, with 7 positions matching TRBD2. The CDR3 totals 18 residues. Germline trimming cut 5 bases from V and 3 bases from J; bases unmatched to any gene: 19. Germline CDR1 reads SNHLY; CDR2 reads FYNNEI. The CDR3 DNA follows: TGTGCCAGCAGTTACTTTTTGGGCGGGAGCGTCTACGGCTACGAGCAGTACTTC. It encodes CASSYFLGGSVYGYEQYF. Full variable domain (remainder filled in from reference TRBV2 and TRBJ2-7): EPEVTQTPSHQVTQMGQEVILRCVPISNHLYFYWYRQILGQKVEFLVSFYNNEISEKSEIFDDQFSVERPDGSNFTLKIRSTKLEDSAMYFCASSYFLGGSVYGYEQYFGPGTRLTVT.

The chain links TRBV19 to TRBJ1-1; TRBD1 matches at 12 bases. The CDR3 is 14 amino acids. Germline CDR1 LNHDA, CDR2 SQIVND (reference sequence). After removal of 6 bases from V and 8 bases from J, the junction contained 7 bases not matched to a gene. The chain's CDR3 is CASRWGQGATEAFF. In DNA form, the CDR3 reads TGTGCCAGTAGATGGGGACAGGGGGCGACGGAAGCTTTCTTT.

This chain joins TRBV6-5 and TRBJ1-1; possibly TRBD1 for D (5 bases). From germline, CDR1 is MNHEY and CDR2 SVGAGI. The V and J ends lost 0 bases and 3 bases respectively, with 14 bases between them. The CDR3 contains 16 residues. The CDR3 region is CASSYSRWGADTEAFF. The CDR3, as DNA: TGTGCCAGCAGTTACTCGCGATGGGGCGCGGACACTGAAGCTTTCTTT.

This clonotype was counted many times. The rearrangement links TRBV10-3 to TRBJ1-5, with 10 bases that match TRBD1. The V gene end was trimmed by 3 bases and the J gene end by 5 bases; junction bases not matched to a gene: 4. The CDR3 sequence is 15 residues long. Germline V gene sequence: CDR1 ENHRY, CDR2 SYGVKD. The CDR3 loop is CAISDDRGLYQPQHF. In DNA form, the CDR3 reads TGTGCCATCAGTGACGACAGGGGGCTGTATCAGCCCCAGCATTTT.

This clonotype came up many times. J is TRBJ2-7 and V is TRBV2; the D gene is possibly TRBD2 (7 bases). This CDR3 has 14 amino acids. V lost 4 bases, J lost 3 bases, and 13 bases lay in between. Germline values: CDR1 SNHLY, CDR2 FYNNEI. CDR3 sequence (DNA): TGTGCCAGCAGTGGGACTAGAGGGGGCTACGAGCAGTACTTC. It specifies CASSGTRGGYEQYF.

This clonotype was seen many times. The chain links TRBV20-1 to TRBJ1-4; perhaps TRBD1 as D (5 bases). The CDR3 loop spans 12 amino acids. The V gene lost 0 bases and the J gene lost 16 bases, with 15 bases spanning the gap. Per germline, CDR1 DFQATT and CDR2 SNEGSKA (reference sequence). CDR3 in DNA: TGCAGTGCTAGAGAGGGGGGAGACCGGTCGTTTTTT. Protein: CSAREGGDRSFF.

The J gene is TRBJ2-7, the V gene TRBV20-1; D ambiguous. The CDR3 is made up of 14 amino acids. V lost 2 bases and J lost 0, with 11 bases in between. Germline V CDR1 and CDR2: DFQATT, SNEGSKA (reference sequence). The CDR3 region is CSARPQNPSYEQYF. The CDR3 nucleotides read TGCAGTGCTAGACCCCAGAACCCCTCCTACGAGCAGTACTTC.

The table lists this clonotype with many counts. J is TRBJ1-2 and V is TRBV7-9, with 9 nucleotides matching TRBD1. CDR1 and CDR2 (germline): SEHNR, FQNEAQ (reference sequence). CDR3 size: 14 residues. Germline trimming cut 5 bases from V and 5 bases from J; bases unmatched to any gene: 6. The chain's CDR3 is CASSLGQGLYGYTF. CDR3 in DNA: TGTGCCAGCAGCCTCGGACAGGGGCTATATGGCTACACCTTC.

The table lists this clonotype with many counts. J is TRBJ1-5 and V is TRBV24-1; 9 bases are a match to TRBD1. This CDR3 is 16 amino acids long. J was trimmed by 0 bases and V by 4 bases; bases with no gene match: 3. Germline V gene data show CDR1 as KGHDR and CDR2 as SFDVKD. CDR3 sequence (DNA): TGTGCCACCAGTGAGGGGGGACAGGGTAGCAATCAGCCCCAGCATTTT. This gives the protein CATSEGGQGSNQPQHF.

This chain uses TRBV29-1 with TRBJ2-2, with D possibly matching TRBD2 (5 bases). Germline CDR1 and CDR2: SQVTM and ANQGSEA. The CDR3 spans 12 residues. V was trimmed by 6 bases and J by 6 bases, leaving 11 bases between them. In DNA, the CDR3 is TGCAGCGTGGGAGTAGTCTCCGGGGAGCTGTTTTTT. Protein: CSVGVVSGELFF.

There are a few counts of this clonotype. This chain connects TRBV19 to TRBJ1-6; no clear D. Germline V gene lookup returns CDR1 LNHDA and CDR2 SQIVND (reference sequence). Trimming left V 11 bases short and J 15 bases short, with 23 bases between. The CDR3 is made up of 13 amino acids. In DNA form, the CDR3 reads TGTGCCTGGAGTGCCAAGCCCGGAGAACTCCTCCACTTT. It translates to CAWSAKPGELLHF.

The chain employs TRBV2 and TRBJ1-2; no reliable D call. Trimming shortened V by 4 bases and J by 2 bases, and 11 bases separated the two germline ends. Germline V gene lookup returns CDR1 SNHLY and CDR2 FYNNEI. The CDR3 sequence is 14 residues long. This CDR3 reads CASSGVGQNYGYTF. Here the CDR3 DNA reads TGTGCCAGCAGTGGCGTGGGCCAGAACTATGGCTACACCTTC.